One and the same sample provided the 22 T cell receptor beta chains below, sequenced in a study of shared clonotypes between healthy human individuals. Naive CD8 populations comprised CD45RO-negative cells positively selected for CCR7, excluding terminally differentiated effector memory CD45RA+ cells. Here immunoSEQ multiplex PCR was the method, and the copy in TCRdb shows in-frame clones only, minus some. The data show about 1.9 million clones, around 93% seen once. Source material: naive CD8+ T cells from PBMCs. All receptors come from a man younger than 30 in good health. Some clones in this sample may be carry-over from other donors' samples.

The chain joins TRBV6-1 to TRBJ1-2; D remains unclear. The germline V gene has CDR1 MNHNS and CDR2 SASEGT. Between the trimmed V and J ends, which lost 10 bases and 6 bases, there was a span of 18 bases. This CDR3 is 13 amino acids long. The CDR3 spells CATLHLEGHGYTF. The CDR3, as DNA: TGTGCCACCCTACATTTAGAAGGCCATGGCTACACCTTC.

V gene TRBV29-1 combines with J gene TRBJ2-7; D is perhaps TRBD2 (5 bases). Germline loops: CDR1 SQVTM, CDR2 ANQGSEA. The CDR3 loop spans 12 amino acids. Trimming pared 4 bases from V and 3 bases from J, leaving 10 bases between. CDR3 sequence: CSVGGSNYEQYF. CDR3 in DNA: TGCAGCGTTGGTGGGAGTAACTACGAGCAGTACTTC.

The J gene is TRBJ1-2, the V gene TRBV2; 8 nucleotides match TRBD1. This CDR3 has 16 amino acids. The germline V gene has CDR1 SNHLY and CDR2 FYNNEI. Trimming removed 1 base from V and 2 bases from J; junction bases left unmatched: 6. The CDR3 loop reads CASSEVGDRGNYGYTF. CDR3 nucleotide sequence: TGTGCCAGCAGTGAAGTAGGAGACAGGGGAAACTATGGCTACACCTTC.

The chain carries TRBV15 and TRBJ2-2, with a tentative D call TRBD2 (6 bases). Trimming left V 0 bases short and J 1 base short, with 9 bases between. Germline assignment: CDR1 LNHNV and CDR2 YYDKDF (reference sequence). This CDR3 is 16 amino acids long. The CDR3 bases are TGTGCCACCAGCAGAGAGCTAGCGCAGAACACCGGGGAGCTGTTTTTT. Translated, it gives CATSRELAQNTGELFF.

This sequence joins TRBV29-1 and TRBJ2-3; 8 bases map to TRBD2. Germline V CDR1 and CDR2: SQVTM, ANQGSEA. This CDR3 has 13 residues. V lost 7 bases and J lost 4; bases outside the gene matches: 7. The CDR3 region has the DNA TGCAGCGCACGACTAGCGATGGCAGATACGCAGTATTTT. Translation: CSARLAMADTQYF.

J is TRBJ1-1 and V is TRBV5-4; D call uncertain. Trimming stripped 4 bases from V and 1 base from J, with 14 bases between. The CDR3 extends over 15 amino acids. From germline, CDR1 is SGHNT and CDR2 YYREEE (reference sequence). CDR3 sequence reads: CASSLGRLSNTEAFF. The CDR3 bases are TGTGCCAGCAGCCTGGGTCGGCTGTCGAACACTGAAGCTTTCTTT.

This clone showed up just once. The J gene is TRBJ2-7, the V gene TRBV10-1, with TRBD2 matching 7 bases. The germline V gene encodes CDR1 WNHNN and CDR2 SYGVQD (reference sequence). The CDR3 runs to 15 residues. Trimming took 2 bases from V and 0 from J; bases not matched to a gene: 4. The CDR3 here is CASSERRESSYEQYF. The CDR3 bases are TGCGCCAGCAGTGAGAGGCGGGAGAGCTCCTACGAGCAGTACTTC.

The J gene is TRBJ2-7, the V gene TRBV27, with D possibly called TRBD1 or TRBD2 (5 bases each). This CDR3 comprises 15 residues. The germline gives CDR1 MNHEY, CDR2 SMNVEV (reference sequence). The V gene lost 6 bases and the J gene lost 2 bases, with 17 bases spanning the gap. CDR3 amino acids: CASRPIAGTTYEQYF. In DNA form, the CDR3 reads TGTGCCAGCAGGCCTATCGCAGGGACGACCTACGAGCAGTACTTC.

This chain joins TRBV11-3 and TRBJ2-5; 7 bases agree with TRBD1. V shed 1 base and J 6 bases; nucleotides not matched to a gene: 2. CDR3 size: 13 residues. The germline gives CDR1 SGHNT, CDR2 YENEEA. In nucleotides, the CDR3 is TGTGCCAGCAGCTTAGTGACAGGGAAGACCCAGTACTTC. Translated: CASSLVTGKTQYF.

The CDR3 DNA follows: TGTGCCTCTCGCCCCCTAGCGGGGGTAACAGTCGATGAGCAGTTCTTC. It encodes CASRPLAGVTVDEQFF. The chain joins TRBV10-3 to TRBJ2-1; the match to TRBD2 covers 10 bases. V lost 11 bases and J lost 8; bases outside the gene matches: 18. The CDR3 spans 16 residues. In germline, CDR1 is ENHRY, CDR2 SYGVKD.

This sequence joins TRBV5-6 and TRBJ2-7, with D tentatively TRBD2 (6 bases). Germline V CDR1 and CDR2: SGHDT, YYEEEE. This CDR3 has 14 amino acids. V was cut by 4 bases and J by 3 bases, with 14 bases left in between. Here the CDR3 DNA reads TGTGCCAGCAGCATGCGGGGTGTTAGCTACGAGCAGTACTTC. Its translation is CASSMRGVSYEQYF.

This rearrangement joins TRBV5-1 to TRBJ2-5; 7 bases line up with TRBD2. Trimming removed 3 bases from V and 5 bases from J; junction bases left unmatched: 7. The germline V gene has CDR1 SGHRS and CDR2 YFSETQ. The CDR3 is made up of 14 amino acids. CDR3 nucleotide sequence: TGCGCCAGCAGCTCCCGGGGGGAATTCGAGACCCAGTACTTC. This codes for CASSSRGEFETQYF.

This rearrangement joins TRBV6-1 to TRBJ2-7; D is ambiguous. The CDR3 loop spans 17 amino acids. Trimming pared 1 base from V and 0 bases from J, leaving 16 bases between. In germline, CDR1 is MNHNS, CDR2 SASEGT. The CDR3 spells CASSEVMFMDGSYEQYF. In nucleotides, the CDR3 is TGTGCCAGCAGTGAAGTAATGTTTATGGACGGCTCCTACGAGCAGTACTTC.

This clone has just one count. The chain is built from TRBV9 and TRBJ2-3; tentatively, D is TRBD2 (7 bases). V was trimmed by 4 bases and J by 0 bases, leaving 15 bases between them. The CDR3 is 16 amino acids. The germline V gene has CDR1 SGDLS and CDR2 YYNGEE. The CDR3 here is CASSPLGGRSTDTQYF. In nucleotides, the CDR3 is TGTGCCAGCAGCCCGCTGGGGGGGCGCAGCACAGATACGCAGTATTTT.

Comments on this clone: At one boundary the junction diverges from the germline segment, which might be a read error. The chain carries TRBV5-1 and TRBJ1-1; 7 bases map to TRBD1. This CDR3 comprises 13 residues. The germline V gene encodes CDR1 SGHRS and CDR2 YFSETQ. The CDR3 nucleotides are TGCGCCAGCAGGTTGGCAGGGGGCACTGAAGCTTTCTTT. Residues: CASRLAGGTEAFF.

The chain couples TRBV30 to TRBJ2-3, with 8 bases aligning to TRBD2. The V and J ends lost 4 bases and 3 bases, in that order; junction bases with no gene match: 9. The CDR3 runs to 15 residues. The V gene's germline CDR1 is GTSNPN and CDR2 SVGIG (reference sequence). DNA of the CDR3: TGTGCCTGGACCCGAGAGCGGGAGATGACAGATACGCAGTATTTT. This codes for CAWTREREMTDTQYF.

The chain couples TRBV29-1 to TRBJ2-7; 8 bases fit TRBD1. The CDR3 has 14 amino acids. Germline loops: CDR1 SQVTM, CDR2 ANQGSEA. Trimming at V came to 3 bases and at J to 0 bases, leaving 4 bases not matched to a gene. CDR3 residues: CSVDSTGGSYEQYF. The CDR3 nucleotides are TGCAGCGTTGACAGCACAGGGGGCTCCTACGAGCAGTACTTC.

This clone was detected only a few times. The chain recombines TRBV30 with TRBJ1-1; no definite D call. CDR3 size: 11 residues. Per germline, CDR1 GTSNPN and CDR2 SVGIG (reference sequence). With 5 bases removed from V and 7 bases from J, the gap between germline ends came to 11 bases. CDR3 nucleotides: TGTGCCTGGGAAGGAGCTGGTGAAGCTTTCTTT. Translated: CAWEGAGEAFF.

The genes are TRBV5-4 and TRBJ2-1; TRBD1 might be the D (6 bases). V gave up 10 bases and J gave up 13 bases, with 27 bases separating them. Germline values: CDR1 SGHNT, CDR2 YYREEE (reference sequence). CDR3 length equals 14 residues. This CDR3 is CAPRGGVMARLQFF. The CDR3 DNA reads as TGTGCCCCCAGAGGGGGAGTTATGGCCAGATTACAGTTCTTC.

CDR3 nucleotide sequence: TGTGCTAGTGGCACCGGGACTAGCGGGACAGAGCAGTTCTTC. Its translation: CASGTGTSGTEQFF. This sequence joins TRBV12-5 and TRBJ2-1; 13 bases line up with TRBD2. CDR1 is LGHNT and CDR2 is FRNRAP in the germline V gene. CDR3 length: 14 residues. With V trimmed by 6 bases and J by 10 bases, 6 bases remained unmatched.

The chain combines TRBV28 with TRBJ2-7; TRBD1 or TRBD2 may be the D gene (5 bases each). The length of the CDR3 is 16 residues. V gave up 1 base and J gave up 2 bases, with 15 bases separating them. Germline V gene data show CDR1 as MDHEN and CDR2 as SYDVKM. The CDR3 region is CASSLSLGAPTYEQYF. CDR3 sequence (DNA): TGTGCCAGCAGTTTATCACTAGGGGCCCCGACCTACGAGCAGTACTTC.

On this clone itself: The same CDR3 also results from other DNA sequences found in this sample. This chain links TRBV5-1 with TRBJ2-7, with D unresolved. V was shortened by 5 bases and J by 3 bases, with 9 bases between the two germline ends. Germline V CDR1 and CDR2: SGHRS, YFSETQ. This CDR3 has 12 residues. CDR3 DNA: TGCGCCAGCAGTGCGAGCGACTACGAGCAGTACTTC. Protein: CASSASDYEQYF.